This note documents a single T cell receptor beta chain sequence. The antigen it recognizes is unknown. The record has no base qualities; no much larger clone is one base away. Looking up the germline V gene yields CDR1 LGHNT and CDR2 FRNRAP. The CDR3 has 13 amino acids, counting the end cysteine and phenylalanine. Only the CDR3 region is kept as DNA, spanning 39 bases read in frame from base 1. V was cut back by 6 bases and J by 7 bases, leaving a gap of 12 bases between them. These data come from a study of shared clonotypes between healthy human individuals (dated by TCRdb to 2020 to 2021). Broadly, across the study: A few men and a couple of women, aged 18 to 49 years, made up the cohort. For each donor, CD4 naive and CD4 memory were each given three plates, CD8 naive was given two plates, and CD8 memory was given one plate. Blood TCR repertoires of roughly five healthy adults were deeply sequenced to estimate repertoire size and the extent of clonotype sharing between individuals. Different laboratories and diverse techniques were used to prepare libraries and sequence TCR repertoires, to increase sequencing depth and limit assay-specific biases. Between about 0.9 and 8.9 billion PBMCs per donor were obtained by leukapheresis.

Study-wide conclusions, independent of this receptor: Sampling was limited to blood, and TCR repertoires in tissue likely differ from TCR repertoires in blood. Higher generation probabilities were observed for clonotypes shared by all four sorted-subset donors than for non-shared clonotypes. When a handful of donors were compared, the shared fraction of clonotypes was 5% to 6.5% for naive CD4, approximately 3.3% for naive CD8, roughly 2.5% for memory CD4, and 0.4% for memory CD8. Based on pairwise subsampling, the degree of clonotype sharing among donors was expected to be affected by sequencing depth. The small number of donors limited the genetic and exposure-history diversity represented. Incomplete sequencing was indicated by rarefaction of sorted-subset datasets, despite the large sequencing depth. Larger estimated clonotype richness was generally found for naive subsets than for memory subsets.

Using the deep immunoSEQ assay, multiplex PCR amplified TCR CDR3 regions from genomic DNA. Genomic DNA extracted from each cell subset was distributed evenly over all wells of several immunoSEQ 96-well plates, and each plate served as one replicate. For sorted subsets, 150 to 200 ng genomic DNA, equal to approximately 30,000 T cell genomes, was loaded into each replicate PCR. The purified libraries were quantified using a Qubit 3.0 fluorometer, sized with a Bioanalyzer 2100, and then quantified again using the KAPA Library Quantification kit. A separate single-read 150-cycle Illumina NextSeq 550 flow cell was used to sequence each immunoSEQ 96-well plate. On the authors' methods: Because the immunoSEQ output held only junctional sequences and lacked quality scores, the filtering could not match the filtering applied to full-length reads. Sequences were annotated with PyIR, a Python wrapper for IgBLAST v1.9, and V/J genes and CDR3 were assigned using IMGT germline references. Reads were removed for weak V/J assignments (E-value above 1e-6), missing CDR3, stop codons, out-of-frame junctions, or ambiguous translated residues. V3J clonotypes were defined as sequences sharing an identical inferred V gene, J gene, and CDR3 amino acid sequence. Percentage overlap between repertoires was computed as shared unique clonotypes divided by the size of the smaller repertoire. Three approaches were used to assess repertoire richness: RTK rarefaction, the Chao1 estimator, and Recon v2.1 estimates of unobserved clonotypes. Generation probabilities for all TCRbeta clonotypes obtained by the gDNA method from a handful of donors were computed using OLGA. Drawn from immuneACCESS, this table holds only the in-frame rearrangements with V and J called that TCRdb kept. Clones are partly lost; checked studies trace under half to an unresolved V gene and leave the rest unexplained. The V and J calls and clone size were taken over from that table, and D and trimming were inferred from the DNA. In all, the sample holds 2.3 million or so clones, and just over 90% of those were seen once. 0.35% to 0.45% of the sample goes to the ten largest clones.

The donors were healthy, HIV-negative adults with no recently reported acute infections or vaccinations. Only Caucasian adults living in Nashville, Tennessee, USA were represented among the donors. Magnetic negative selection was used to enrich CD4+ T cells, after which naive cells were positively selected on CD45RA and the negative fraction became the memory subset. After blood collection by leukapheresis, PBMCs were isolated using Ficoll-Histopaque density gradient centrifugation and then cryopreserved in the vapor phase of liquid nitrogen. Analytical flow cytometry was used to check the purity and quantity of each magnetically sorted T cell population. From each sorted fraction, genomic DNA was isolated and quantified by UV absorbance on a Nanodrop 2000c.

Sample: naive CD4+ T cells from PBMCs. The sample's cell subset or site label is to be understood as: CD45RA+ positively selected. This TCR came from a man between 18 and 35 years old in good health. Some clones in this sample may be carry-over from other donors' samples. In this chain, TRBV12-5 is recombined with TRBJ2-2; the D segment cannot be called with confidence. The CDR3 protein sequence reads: CASGVWARGELFF. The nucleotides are TGTGCTAGTGGGGTTTGGGCCCGCGGGGAGCTGTTTTTT. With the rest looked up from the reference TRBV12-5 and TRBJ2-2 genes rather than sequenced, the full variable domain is DARVTQTPRHKVTEMGQEVTMRCQPILGHNTVFWYRQTMMQGLELLAYFRNRAPLDDSGMPKDRFSAEMPDATLATLKIQPSEPRDSAVYFCASGVWARGELFFGEGSRLTVL.